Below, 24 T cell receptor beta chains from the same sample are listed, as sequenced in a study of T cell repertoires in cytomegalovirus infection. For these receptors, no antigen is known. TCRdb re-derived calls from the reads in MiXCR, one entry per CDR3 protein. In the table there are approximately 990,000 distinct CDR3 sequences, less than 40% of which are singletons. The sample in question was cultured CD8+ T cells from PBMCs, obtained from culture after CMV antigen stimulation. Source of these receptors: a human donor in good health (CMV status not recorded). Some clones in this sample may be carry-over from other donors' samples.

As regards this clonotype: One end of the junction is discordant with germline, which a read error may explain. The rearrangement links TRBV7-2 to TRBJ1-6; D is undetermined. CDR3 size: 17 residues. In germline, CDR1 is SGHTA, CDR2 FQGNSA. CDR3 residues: CASSLAEVVSIRSPPHF. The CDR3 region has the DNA TGTGCCAGCAGCTTAGCAGAGGTAGTCTCCATCCGATCACCCCCCCACTTT.

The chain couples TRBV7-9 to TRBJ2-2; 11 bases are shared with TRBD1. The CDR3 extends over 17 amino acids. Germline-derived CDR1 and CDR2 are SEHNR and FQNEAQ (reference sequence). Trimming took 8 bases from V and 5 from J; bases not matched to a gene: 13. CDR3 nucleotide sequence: TGTGCCAGCTTTCCCCCGGCCGGGACAGGGGGGACCGGGGAGCTGTTTTTT. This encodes CASFPPAGTGGTGELFF. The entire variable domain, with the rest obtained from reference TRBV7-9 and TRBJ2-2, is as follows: DTGVSQNPRHKITKRGQNVTFRCDPISEHNRLYWYRQTLGQGPEFLTYFQNEAQLEKSRLLSDRFSAERPKGSFSTLEIQRTEQGDSAMYLCASFPPAGTGGTGELFFGEGSRLTVL.

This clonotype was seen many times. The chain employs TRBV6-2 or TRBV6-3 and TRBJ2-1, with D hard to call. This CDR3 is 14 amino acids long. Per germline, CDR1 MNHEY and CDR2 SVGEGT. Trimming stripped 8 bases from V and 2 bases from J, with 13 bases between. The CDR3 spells CASHPGLPYNEQFF. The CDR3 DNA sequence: TGTGCCAGCCACCCCGGGCTTCCCTACAATGAGCAGTTCTTC.

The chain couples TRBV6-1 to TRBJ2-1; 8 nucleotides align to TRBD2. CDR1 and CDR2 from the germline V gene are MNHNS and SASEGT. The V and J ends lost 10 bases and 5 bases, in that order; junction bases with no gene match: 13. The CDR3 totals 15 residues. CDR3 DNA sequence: TGTGCCAACCGGGCCGGGCTAGCGGGCCACAATGAGCAGTTCTTC. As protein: CANRAGLAGHNEQFF.

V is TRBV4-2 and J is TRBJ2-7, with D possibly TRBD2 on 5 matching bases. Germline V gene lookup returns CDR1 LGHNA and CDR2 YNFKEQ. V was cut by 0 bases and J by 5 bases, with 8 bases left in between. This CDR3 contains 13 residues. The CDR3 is CASSQDSEDEQYV. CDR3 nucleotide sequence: TGTGCCAGCAGCCAAGATAGCGAGGACGAGCAGTACGTC.

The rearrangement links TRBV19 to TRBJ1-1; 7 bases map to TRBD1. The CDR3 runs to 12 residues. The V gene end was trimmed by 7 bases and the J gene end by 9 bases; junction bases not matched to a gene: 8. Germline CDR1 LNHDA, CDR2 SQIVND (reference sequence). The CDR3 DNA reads TGTGCCAGTAACACAGGGGCGGCTAAAGCTTTCTTT. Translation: CASNTGAAKAFF.

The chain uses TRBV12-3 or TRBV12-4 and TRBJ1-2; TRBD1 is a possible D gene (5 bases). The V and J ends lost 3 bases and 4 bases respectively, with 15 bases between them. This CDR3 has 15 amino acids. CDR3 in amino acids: CASSLHRGGTYGYTF. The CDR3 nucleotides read TGTGCCAGCAGTTTGCACCGGGGAGGGACCTATGGCTACACCTTC.

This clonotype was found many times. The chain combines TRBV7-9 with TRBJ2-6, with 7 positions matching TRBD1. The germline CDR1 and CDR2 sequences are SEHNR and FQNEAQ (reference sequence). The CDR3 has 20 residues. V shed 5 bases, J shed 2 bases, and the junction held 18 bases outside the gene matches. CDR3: CASSVPPGTAYFAGANVLTF. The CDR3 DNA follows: TGTGCCAGCAGCGTTCCACCGGGGACAGCTTATTTCGCTGGGGCCAACGTCCTGACTTTC.

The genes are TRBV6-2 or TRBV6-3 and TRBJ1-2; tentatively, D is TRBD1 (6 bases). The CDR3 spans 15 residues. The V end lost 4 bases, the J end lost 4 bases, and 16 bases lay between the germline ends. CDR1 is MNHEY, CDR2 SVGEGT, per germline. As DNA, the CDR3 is TGTGCCAGCAGTTGGACAGTCCAGGGAGGCTATGGCTACACCTTC. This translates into CASSWTVQGGYGYTF.

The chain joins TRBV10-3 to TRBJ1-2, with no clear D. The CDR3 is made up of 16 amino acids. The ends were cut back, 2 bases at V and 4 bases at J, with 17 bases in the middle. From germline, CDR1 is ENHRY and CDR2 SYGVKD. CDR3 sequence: CAISEGPLTAVYGYTF. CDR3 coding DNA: TGTGCCATCAGTGAGGGTCCCCTGACGGCAGTCTATGGCTACACCTTC.

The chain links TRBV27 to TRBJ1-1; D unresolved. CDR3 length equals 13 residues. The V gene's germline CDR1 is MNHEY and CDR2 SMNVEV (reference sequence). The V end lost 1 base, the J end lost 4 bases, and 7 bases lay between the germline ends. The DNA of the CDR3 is TGTGCCAGCAGTTTATATTCCCGCACTGAAGCTTTCTTT. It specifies CASSLYSRTEAFF.

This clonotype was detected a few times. The CDR3 DNA sequence: TGTGCCAGTAGTATCACTAGCGGGGTCCTAGAGACCCAGTACTTC. Protein product: CASSITSGVLETQYF. V usage is TRBV19 and J usage is TRBJ2-5; 10 bases agree with TRBD2. Unmatched junction bases numbered 5, after V lost 3 bases and J lost 4 bases. The CDR3 has 15 residues. Germline V gene lookup returns CDR1 LNHDA and CDR2 SQIVND (reference sequence).

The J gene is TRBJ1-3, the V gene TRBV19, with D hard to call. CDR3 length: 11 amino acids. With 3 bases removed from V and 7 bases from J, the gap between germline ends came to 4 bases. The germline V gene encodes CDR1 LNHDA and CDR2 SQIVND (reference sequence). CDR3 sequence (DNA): TGTGCCAGTAGTATCCGGAACACCATATATTTT. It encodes CASSIRNTIYF.

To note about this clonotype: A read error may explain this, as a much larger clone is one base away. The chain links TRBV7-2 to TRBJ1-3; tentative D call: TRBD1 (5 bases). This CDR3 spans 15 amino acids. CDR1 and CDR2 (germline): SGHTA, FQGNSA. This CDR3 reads CVSSPISRAGNTIYF. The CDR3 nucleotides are TGTGTCAGCAGCCCCATTTCCAGGGCGGGAAACACCATATATTTT.

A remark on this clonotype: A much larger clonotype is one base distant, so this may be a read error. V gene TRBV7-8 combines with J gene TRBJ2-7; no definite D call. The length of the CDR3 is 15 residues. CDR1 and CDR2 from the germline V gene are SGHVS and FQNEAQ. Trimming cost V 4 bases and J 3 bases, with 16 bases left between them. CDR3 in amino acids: CASSSESRYFYEQYF. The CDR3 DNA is TGTGCCAGCAGCTCCGAGTCACGATATTTCTACGAGCAGTACTTC.

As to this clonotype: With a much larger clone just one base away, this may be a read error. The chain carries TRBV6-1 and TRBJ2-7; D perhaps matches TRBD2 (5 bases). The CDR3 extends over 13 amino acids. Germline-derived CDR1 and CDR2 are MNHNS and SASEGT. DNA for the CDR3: TGTGCCAGCAGTTACCGGGATACCTACGAGGAGTACTTC. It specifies CASSYRDTYEEYF.

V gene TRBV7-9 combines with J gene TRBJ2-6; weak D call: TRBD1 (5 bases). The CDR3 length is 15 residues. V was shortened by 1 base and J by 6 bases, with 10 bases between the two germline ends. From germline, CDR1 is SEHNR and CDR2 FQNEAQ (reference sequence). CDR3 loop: CASSLGTLPANVLTF. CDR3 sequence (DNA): TGTGCCAGCAGCTTAGGGACACTCCCGGCCAACGTCCTGACTTTC.

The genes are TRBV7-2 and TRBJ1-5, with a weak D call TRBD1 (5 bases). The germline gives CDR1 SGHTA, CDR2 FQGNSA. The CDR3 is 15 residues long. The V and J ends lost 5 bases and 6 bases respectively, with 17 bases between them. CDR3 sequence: CASSLILERGQPQHF. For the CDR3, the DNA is TGTGCCAGCAGCCTTATCTTGGAGAGGGGTCAGCCCCAGCATTTT.

The CDR3 coding sequence is TGCGCCAGCAGCCCCTACCTTGGGGACAGGCAAGAGACCCAGTACTTC. It encodes CASSPYLGDRQETQYF. The rearrangement joins TRBV4-1 to TRBJ2-5; 8 positions agree with TRBD1. V shed 4 bases, J shed 2 bases, and the junction held 9 bases outside the gene matches. Germline CDR1 is MGHRA and CDR2 is YSYEKL. CDR3 length: 16 amino acids.

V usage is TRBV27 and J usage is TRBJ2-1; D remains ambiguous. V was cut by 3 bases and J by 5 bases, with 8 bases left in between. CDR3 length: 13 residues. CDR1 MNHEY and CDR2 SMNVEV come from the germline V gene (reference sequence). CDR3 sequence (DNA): TGTGCCAGCAGTTTCGTCCGGAACAATGAGCAGTTCTTC. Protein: CASSFVRNNEQFF.

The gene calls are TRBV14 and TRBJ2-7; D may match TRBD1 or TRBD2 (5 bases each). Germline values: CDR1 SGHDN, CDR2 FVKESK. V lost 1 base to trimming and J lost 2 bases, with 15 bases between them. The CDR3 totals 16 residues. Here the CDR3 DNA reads TGTGCCAGCAGCCAAGGAACCGGGACCGGCCCCTACGAGCAGTACTTC. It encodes CASSQGTGTGPYEQYF.

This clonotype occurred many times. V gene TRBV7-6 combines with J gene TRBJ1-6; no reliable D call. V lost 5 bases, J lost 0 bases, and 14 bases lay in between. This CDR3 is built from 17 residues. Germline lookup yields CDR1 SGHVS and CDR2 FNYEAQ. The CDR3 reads CASSRPDGLSYNSPLHF. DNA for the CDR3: TGTGCCAGCAGCCGACCCGACGGACTCTCCTATAATTCACCCCTCCACTTT.

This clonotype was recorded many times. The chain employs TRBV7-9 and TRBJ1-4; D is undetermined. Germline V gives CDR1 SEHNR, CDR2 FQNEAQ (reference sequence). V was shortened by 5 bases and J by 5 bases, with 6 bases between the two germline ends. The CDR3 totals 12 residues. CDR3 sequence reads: CASSPENEKLFF. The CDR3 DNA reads TGTGCCAGCAGCCCCGAAAATGAAAAACTGTTTTTT.

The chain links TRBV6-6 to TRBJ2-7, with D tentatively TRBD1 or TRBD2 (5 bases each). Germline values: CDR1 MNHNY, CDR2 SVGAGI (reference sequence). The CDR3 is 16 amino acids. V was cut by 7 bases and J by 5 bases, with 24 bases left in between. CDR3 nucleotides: TGTGCCAGCACCCCTGGGGGAACTCGGCGCCCCCACGAGCAGTACTTC. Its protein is CASTPGGTRRPHEQYF.